Shown below are 30 T cell receptor beta chains from a single sample sequenced in a study of blood T cells in healthy people across ages. Alongside a J-beta primer mix, a sample-barcoded 5' primer served in a second PCR lasting about 6 to 12 cycles. Each CDR3 protein gets one entry after TCRdb re-called the 5' RACE reads with MiXCR. The sample lists 700,000 or so distinct CDR3 sequences, roughly 20% occurring once. Sample: blood. These receptors all stem from a man between 65 and 79 years old in good health.

A word on this clonotype: The junction departs from the called germline gene at one end, perhaps through a read error. The rearrangement links TRBV2 to TRBJ2-7, with D possibly TRBD1 on 5 matching bases. This CDR3 is built from 12 residues. Germline CDR1 and CDR2: SNHLY and FYNNEI. The CDR3 sequence is CASTKETAERYF. The CDR3 DNA reads as TGTGCCAGCACCAAGGAGACAGCCGAGCGGTACTTC.

This clonotype was counted only a few times. The rearrangement joins TRBV29-1 to TRBJ2-7; TRBD1 matches at 7 bases. The J call may be mistaken, given a closer DNA end match to TRBJ2-1. The germline V gene encodes CDR1 SQVTM and CDR2 ANQGSEA. This CDR3 has 12 amino acids. As DNA, the CDR3 is TGCAGCGTTCCTGACAGGGCCAATGAGCAGTTCTTC. Protein sequence: CSVPDRANEQFF.

This clonotype was observed a handful of times. The chain uses TRBV4-1 and TRBJ1-1; D not resolved. Germline lookup yields CDR1 MGHRA and CDR2 YSYEKL. The CDR3 sequence is 15 residues long. Trimming removed 4 bases at V and 4 bases at J, with 16 bases between. CDR3 sequence: CASSLLLAGSTEAFF. The CDR3 DNA reads as TGCGCCAGCAGCCTACTCCTAGCGGGGAGCACTGAAGCTTTCTTT.

The CDR3 reads CAWSVRTDTQYF. The DNA of the CDR3 is TGTGCCTGGAGCGTCCGCACAGATACGCAGTATTTT. The chain uses TRBV30 and TRBJ2-3; unclear D gene. Germline loops: CDR1 GTSNPN, CDR2 SVGIG (reference sequence). Trimming took 3 bases from V and 1 from J, leaving 5 bases between them. CDR3 length: 12 residues.

This chain links TRBV9 with TRBJ2-1; D gene ambiguous. Trimming took 1 base from V and 0 from J, leaving 11 bases between them. The CDR3 extends over 16 amino acids. The V gene's germline CDR1 is SGDLS and CDR2 YYNGEE. The CDR3 protein is CASSVSVRYSYNEQFF. In nucleotides, the CDR3 is TGTGCCAGCAGCGTAAGTGTCCGGTACTCCTACAATGAGCAGTTCTTC.

This clonotype was counted between two and nine times. A junction boundary mismatches the germline segment, possibly from a read error. This sequence joins TRBV12-3 or TRBV12-4 and TRBJ2-6; TRBD1 agrees at 9 bases. There are 16 residues in the CDR3. Here the CDR3 reads CASSRGQGYGANVPTF. The CDR3 DNA is TGTGCCAGCAGCCGAGGACAGGGGTATGGGGCCAACGTCCCGACTTTC.

The chain uses TRBV5-1 and TRBJ2-5; D is unresolved. CDR1 and CDR2 (germline): SGHRS, YFSETQ. This CDR3 has 14 amino acids. Trimming took 3 bases from V and 2 from J, leaving 11 bases between them. In DNA form, the CDR3 reads TGCGCCAGCAGCTCGGCGGCAGTTCAAGAGACCCAGTACTTC. This translates into CASSSAAVQETQYF.

A few counts support this clonotype. The CDR3 nucleotides are TGTGCCAGCAGCTCCACAGGGGGGAATTACAATGAGCAGTTCTTC. Residues: CASSSTGGNYNEQFF. The chain uses TRBV5-4 and TRBJ2-1, with 8 positions matching TRBD1. V dropped 3 bases and J dropped 4; count of bases not matched to a gene: 6. The CDR3 length is 15 residues. CDR1 is SGHNT and CDR2 is YYREEE in the germline V gene (reference sequence).

V gene TRBV12-3 or TRBV12-4 combines with J gene TRBJ2-3; D is possibly TRBD2 (5 bases). The CDR3 extends over 13 amino acids. The V gene lost 3 bases and the J gene lost 6 bases, with 10 bases spanning the gap. The CDR3 region has the DNA TGTGCCAGCAGTTTCGTGCGGGCGGATACGCAGTATTTT. It specifies CASSFVRADTQYF.

J is TRBJ2-7 and V is TRBV12-3 or TRBV12-4; D remains unclear. This CDR3 is 14 amino acids long. With 7 bases removed from V and 5 bases from J, the gap between germline ends came to 18 bases. CDR3: CASTLTSGSHEQYF. CDR3 in DNA: TGTGCCAGCACCCTGACCTCAGGTTCCCACGAGCAGTACTTC.

The rearrangement uses TRBV7-2 and TRBJ1-4; D is possibly TRBD1 (5 bases). Germline assignment: CDR1 SGHTA and CDR2 FQGNSA. Between the trimmed V and J ends, which lost 3 bases and 7 bases, there was a span of 9 bases. There are 13 residues in the CDR3. CDR3 residues: CASSFWGREKLFF. In nucleotides, the CDR3 is TGTGCCAGCAGCTTTTGGGGCCGTGAAAAACTGTTTTTT.

This clonotype has just a few counts. The genes are TRBV15 and TRBJ1-3; D is unresolved. Looked up from germline, CDR1 is LNHNV and CDR2 is YYDKDF (reference sequence). This CDR3 comprises 14 residues. Trimming left V 0 bases short and J 7 bases short, with 10 bases between. The CDR3 DNA reads as TGTGCCACCAGCAGAGATCATCCCGGCAACACCATATATTTT. Amino acid sequence: CATSRDHPGNTIYF.

CDR3 residues: CSVLLQDGSQPQHF. As DNA, the CDR3 is TGCAGCGTTCTTCTCCAGGACGGGAGTCAGCCCCAGCATTTT. This chain connects TRBV29-1 to TRBJ1-5; D is undetermined. The CDR3 spans 14 residues. Germline values: CDR1 SQVTM, CDR2 ANQGSEA. The V and J ends lost 5 bases and 6 bases respectively, with 17 bases between them.

This clonotype turned up a few times. The chain is built from TRBV29-1 and TRBJ2-5; D is ambiguous. Germline V CDR1 and CDR2: SQVTM, ANQGSEA. Trimming left V 7 bases short and J 5 bases short, with 14 bases between. The CDR3 is made up of 12 amino acids. Written as DNA, the CDR3 is TGCAGCGCCCTACCCAATACCGAGACCCAGTACTTC. Translated: CSALPNTETQYF.

This chain links TRBV18 with TRBJ2-7; a possible D gene is TRBD1 (5 bases). The CDR3 consists of 12 residues. Trimming removed 4 bases at V and 7 bases at J, with 11 bases between. Germline V gene data show CDR1 as KGHSH and CDR2 as LQKENI. DNA for the CDR3: TGTGCCAGCTCACGGCAGGGCCAAGAGCAGTACTTC. This sequence encodes CASSRQGQEQYF.

A few counts support this clonotype. This rearrangement joins TRBV15 to TRBJ2-5; a weak D match, TRBD1 (5 bases). The closer fit of TRBJ2-1 to the DNA end suggests the J call may be wrong. Germline V CDR1 and CDR2: LNHNV, YYDKDF (reference sequence). The CDR3 runs 13 residues. In DNA, the CDR3 is TGTGCCACCAGCAGAGTTCAGGGCGATGAGCAGTTCTTC. Amino acid sequence: CATSRVQGDEQFF.

The CDR3 loop reads CASSHTSGTTYEQYF. CDR3 bases: TGTGCCAGCAGCCATACTAGCGGTACCACCTACGAGCAGTACTTC. This sequence joins TRBV7-2 and TRBJ2-7; TRBD2 matches 8 bases. This CDR3 has 15 residues. Germline CDR1 and CDR2: SGHTA and FQGNSA. Losses at the gene ends were 5 bases for V and 2 bases for J; bases not matched to a gene: 8.

The DNA of the CDR3 is TGTGCCTGGACGTGGAACACAGATACGCAGTATTTT. Its translation: CAWTWNTDTQYF. This chain connects TRBV30 to TRBJ2-3; D is undetermined. V lost 4 bases and J lost 2, with 7 bases in between. This CDR3 has 12 residues. Germline V gives CDR1 GTSNPN, CDR2 SVGIG (reference sequence).

The rearrangement joins TRBV6-1 to TRBJ1-2; D uncertain. The CDR3 is made up of 13 amino acids. The V gene lost 2 bases and the J gene lost 9 bases, with 13 bases spanning the gap. Germline CDR1 MNHNS, CDR2 SASEGT. Here the CDR3 DNA reads TGTGCCAGCAGTGAAAACGGCAGGAGCAGCTACACCTTC. Translation: CASSENGRSSYTF.

V usage is TRBV7-2 and J usage is TRBJ1-5, with TRBD1 matching 7 bases. Germline loops: CDR1 SGHTA, CDR2 FQGNSA. The trim removed 4 bases at V and 3 bases at J, leaving 6 bases unmatched. This CDR3 has 15 residues. The CDR3 spells CASSYATGSNQPQHF. CDR3 nucleotides: TGTGCCAGCAGCTATGCGACAGGGTCCAATCAGCCCCAGCATTTT.

The chain carries TRBV6-6 and TRBJ1-2; D possibly corresponds to TRBD1 (5 bases). Trimming stripped 3 bases from V and 5 bases from J, with 22 bases between. The V gene's germline CDR1 is MNHNY and CDR2 SVGAGI (reference sequence). CDR3 length equals 17 residues. The CDR3 bases are TGTGCCAGCAGTTATGTCGGGGGGACGATTCTTGGGTATGGCTACACCTTC. It yields the protein CASSYVGGTILGYGYTF.

The CDR3: CASSFTNPPRGAEAFF. The CDR3 bases are TGTGCCAGCAGCTTTACTAATCCCCCGCGGGGCGCTGAAGCTTTCTTT. The gene calls are TRBV7-9 and TRBJ1-1; a weak D match, TRBD1 (5 bases). The CDR3 is 16 amino acids. CDR1 and CDR2 (germline): SEHNR, FQNEAQ (reference sequence). Deletions cut 3 bases from V and 6 bases from J, with 20 bases between. Filled out from reference TRBV7-9 and TRBJ1-1, the complete variable domain reads DTGVSQNPRHKITKRGQNVTFRCDPISEHNRLYWYRQTLGQGPEFLTYFQNEAQLEKSRLLSDRFSAERPKGSFSTLEIQRTEQGDSAMYLCASSFTNPPRGAEAFFGQGTRLTVV.

This clonotype has more than one count but fewer than ten. The rearrangement joins TRBV6-5 to TRBJ1-1; 9 bases align to TRBD1. Trimming took 6 bases from V and 4 from J; bases not matched to a gene: 9. This CDR3 has 15 residues. Germline V gene data show CDR1 as MNHEY and CDR2 as SVGAGI. The CDR3 bases are TGTGCCAGCAGGAAGGGGACAGGGTGGGCCACTGAAGCTTTCTTT. It translates to CASRKGTGWATEAFF.

The chain carries TRBV6-6 and TRBJ2-1; D is possibly TRBD2 (5 bases). CDR3 length: 14 residues. Per the germline V gene, CDR1 is MNHNY and CDR2 is SVGAGI (reference sequence). V shed 7 bases and J shed 12 bases, with 22 bases lying between them. The CDR3 sequence is CASNPGLAFLGQFF. The CDR3 nucleotides are TGTGCCAGCAATCCGGGATTAGCATTCCTGGGGCAGTTCTTC.

The V call is TRBV14, the J call TRBJ2-5; TRBD1 aligns across 11 bases. Near its end, the DNA agrees better with TRBJ2-1, so the J call may be wrong. The germline V gene encodes CDR1 SGHDN and CDR2 FVKESK. This CDR3 has 15 residues. The CDR3 nucleotides read TGTGCCAGCAGCCAAGATAGGGACAGGGGGTCTGAGCAGTTCTTC. It specifies CASSQDRDRGSEQFF.

This clonotype appeared a few times. The chain is built from TRBV14 and TRBJ2-3; D perhaps matches TRBD1 (5 bases). Germline V gives CDR1 SGHDN, CDR2 FVKESK. CDR3 length: 15 amino acids. Trimming removed 8 bases from V and 0 bases from J, with 15 bases in between. The CDR3 reads CASSWQGLSTDTQYF. As DNA, the CDR3 is TGTGCCAGCTCCTGGCAGGGTTTAAGCACAGATACGCAGTATTTT. The whole variable domain, filled in from reference TRBV14 and TRBJ2-3, reads EAGVTQFPSHSVIEKGQTVTLRCDPISGHDNLYWYRRVMGKEIKFLLHFVKESKQDESGMPNNRFLAERTGGTYSTLKVQPAELEDSGVYFCASSWQGLSTDTQYFGPGTRLTVL.

CDR3 amino acids: CSVGSGGNSPLHF. The CDR3 nucleotides read TGCAGCGTTGGGTCCGGGGGGAATTCACCCCTCCACTTT. The rearrangement links TRBV29-1 to TRBJ1-6; tentative D call: TRBD1 (5 bases). The CDR3 sequence is 13 residues long. Germline CDR1 reads SQVTM; CDR2 reads ANQGSEA. V lost 4 bases, J lost 7 bases, and 11 bases lay in between. Using reference TRBV29-1 and TRBJ1-6 for the parts outside the CDR3, the full variable domain is SAVISQKPSRDICQRGTSLTIQCQVDSQVTMMFWYRQQPGQSLTLIATANQGSEATYESGFVIDKFPISRPNLTFSTLTVSNMSPEDSSIYLCSVGSGGNSPLHFGNGTRLTVT.

This clonotype came up a few times. V gene TRBV10-2 combines with J gene TRBJ1-2; D might be TRBD1 (5 bases). The CDR3 runs to 14 residues. V was pared by 2 bases and J by 4 bases, with 11 bases between. Germline V gene sequence: CDR1 WSHSY, CDR2 SAAADI. CDR3 region: CASSESGGTYGYTF. For the CDR3, the DNA is TGCGCCAGCAGTGAGAGCGGGGGTACCTATGGCTACACCTTC.

The chain combines TRBV29-1 with TRBJ1-2, with TRBD1 identical over 7 bases. This CDR3 is built from 14 residues. Losses at the gene ends were 5 bases for V and 4 bases for J; bases not matched to a gene: 10. The germline V gene encodes CDR1 SQVTM and CDR2 ANQGSEA. The CDR3, as DNA: TGCAGCGTTTCGCCGGGACAGAGTGCCTATGGCTACACCTTC. Translating gives CSVSPGQSAYGYTF.

This clonotype was found a few times. The V call is TRBV27, the J call TRBJ1-2; D uncertain. V gave up 3 bases and J gave up 3 bases, with 11 bases separating them. The CDR3 has 14 residues. Germline loops: CDR1 MNHEY, CDR2 SMNVEV (reference sequence). The CDR3 DNA sequence: TGTGCCAGCAGTTTCGGGCCAGACTACTATGGCTACACCTTC. This translates into CASSFGPDYYGYTF.